This T cell receptor beta chain is drawn from a study of blood T cell repertoires in COVID-19. Study at large: Samples came from the United States, Italy and Spain, spanning acute and convalescent COVID-19. T cells, B-cell-depleted T cells, or PBMCs provided the cDNA or gDNA that served as material.

The Seattle patients joined while their infection was active and were tracked longitudinally afterward. Per the authors' pipeline: Estimates of nucleated cell counts were drawn from the amplification of reference gene primers. The data were produced by immunoSEQ multiplex PCR, yet TCRdb's version contains in-frame clones alone and is incomplete. The DNA gave D and trimming, while V, J and clone size come from that table. The data contain around 37,000 clones, around 80% of them singletons. This CDR3 is built from 15 residues. From germline, CDR1 is SGHVS and CDR2 FQNEAQ. V was shortened by 2 bases and J by 0 bases, with 8 bases between the two germline ends.

V and J are TRBV7-8 and TRBJ1-5; a possible D gene is TRBD1 (5 bases). Sequencing was carried out using peripheral blood. The receptor's source is a man aged 55 to 70 with COVID-19, enrolled during active disease. In DNA form, the CDR3 reads TGTGCCAGCAGCTTAAGACAGCATAGCAATCAGCCCCAGCATTTT. Amino acid sequence: CASSLRQHSNQPQHF.